This TCR beta chain is from a study of control samples from healthy donors and cancer patients. Data came from immunoSEQ multiplex PCR; TCRdb stores just in-frame clones and leaves some out. Of 150,000 to 200,000 clones listed, about 86% are singletons. V was clipped by 4 bases and J by 4 bases, with 8 bases between them. Germline V lookup: CDR1 ENHRY, CDR2 SYGVKD. The CDR3 length is 13 residues. The sequence came from a woman aged 25-40 years in good health. The V and J genes are TRBV10-3 and TRBJ1-5; D is possibly TRBD1 (5 bases). Sequenced: blood. The CDR3 sequence: CAISGQQNQPQHF. The CDR3 bases are TGTGCCATCAGTGGACAGCAGAATCAGCCCCAGCATTTT.